This T cell receptor beta chain was sequenced in a study of blood T cell repertoires in COVID-19. Overall study context: Acute and convalescent COVID-19 specimens originated in the United States, Italy and Spain. PBMCs, B-cell-depleted T cells, or T cells were the source of the cDNA or gDNA that made up the material.

In the study's own analysis: From reference gene primer amplification, estimates of nucleated cell counts were derived. Only in-frame clones appear in the TCRdb table, and some are missing; sequencing was by immunoSEQ multiplex PCR. V and J calls plus clone size are reproduced from that table; the DNA served to infer D and trimming. Of about 170,000 clones detected, more than 75% appear once; the ten largest clones hold 0.45% to 0.6%. J gave up 7 bases and V 3 bases, and 11 bases lay outside the gene matches. The germline CDR1 and CDR2 sequences are LNHDA and SQIVND (reference sequence). The CDR3 sequence is 16 residues long. This clone has only one observation.

This TCR came from a man in his 60s with COVID-19, enrolled during active disease. The chain employs TRBV19 and TRBJ2-2, with TRBD1 matching over 7 bases. Source material: peripheral blood. The CDR3 bases are TGTGCCAGTAGTATCGCTACAGGGGAAGGAGGCGGGGAGCTGTTTTTT. This gives the protein CASSIATGEGGGELFF.